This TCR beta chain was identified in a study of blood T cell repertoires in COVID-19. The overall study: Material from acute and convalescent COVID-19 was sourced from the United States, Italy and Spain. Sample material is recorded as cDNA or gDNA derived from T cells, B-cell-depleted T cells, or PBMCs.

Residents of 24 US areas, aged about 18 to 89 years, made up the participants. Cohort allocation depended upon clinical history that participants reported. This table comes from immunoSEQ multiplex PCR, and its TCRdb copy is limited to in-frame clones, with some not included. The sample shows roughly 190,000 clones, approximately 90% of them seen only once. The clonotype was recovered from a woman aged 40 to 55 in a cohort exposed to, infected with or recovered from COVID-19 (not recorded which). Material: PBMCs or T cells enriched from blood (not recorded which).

The CDR3 DNA reads as TGTGCCAGCAGCCCCAGGGGACAGCATACGCAGTATTTT. Amino acids: CASSPRGQHTQYF. V is TRBV28 and J is TRBJ2-3, with TRBD1 matching over 7 bases. The V gene's germline CDR1 is MDHEN and CDR2 SYDVKM. The CDR3 length is 13 residues. The junction had 7 bases not matched to a gene; V was cut back by 6 bases and J by 7 bases.